Shown below are 13 T cell receptor beta chains from a single sample sequenced in a study of monozygotic twins with inflammatory bowel disease (dated by TCRdb to about 2019). The method was 5' RACE. The reads were generated on an Illumina HiSeq 2500. TCRdb reprocessed the raw reads; every CDR3 protein sequence is a single record, and DNA is not supplied. This sample's table carries approximately 420,000 distinct CDR3 sequences. The ten biggest clones cover 2.4% of the sample. Sequencing was performed on blood. The source is a human donor with ulcerative colitis or Crohn's disease, or a healthy co-twin of an affected twin (not recorded which).

The chain links TRBV7-9 to TRBJ2-1; lacking DNA, the TRBD2 call made by TCRdb goes unchecked. CDR1 is SEHNR, CDR2 FQNEAQ, per germline (reference sequence). The CDR3 has 17 residues. CDR3 loop: CASSGSGSKRGYNEQFF.

The CDR3 reads CASSPRGPGPIGTQYF. V usage is TRBV7-9 and J usage is TRBJ2-5. CDR1 and CDR2 (germline): SEHNR, FQNEAQ (reference sequence). The CDR3 has 16 amino acids.

The chain is built from TRBV5-1 and TRBJ2-6. Per the germline V gene, CDR1 is SGHRS and CDR2 is YFSETQ. This CDR3 has 15 residues. CDR3 in amino acids: CASQPQVGGANVLTF.

This chain uses TRBV5-5 with TRBJ2-1; as DNA is missing, the TRBD1 call by TCRdb cannot be tested. The CDR3 length is 16 residues. Per germline, CDR1 SGHKS and CDR2 YYEKEE (reference sequence). This chain's CDR3 is CASSQRRQGAGDEQFF.

The rearrangement joins TRBV6-2 or TRBV6-3 to TRBJ2-7; absent DNA, TCRdb's TRBD1 call cannot be checked. Germline CDR1 is MNHEY and CDR2 is SVGEGT. The CDR3 length is 12 residues. The CDR3 here is CASTDRAYEQYF.

This chain uses TRBV18 with TRBJ2-5; lacking DNA, the TRBD1 call made by TCRdb goes unchecked. This CDR3 comprises 17 residues. Germline-derived CDR1 and CDR2 are KGHSH and LQKENI. CDR3 residues: CASSPTSPGVSQETQYF.

The genes are TRBV5-1 and TRBJ2-7; TCRdb returns TRBD1, unconfirmable since there is no DNA. From germline, CDR1 is SGHRS and CDR2 YFSETQ. The CDR3 sequence is 14 residues long. The CDR3: CASSLEGAVYEQYF.

The rearrangement links TRBV20-1 to TRBJ2-1; TCRdb names TRBD2, which stays unverified in the absence of DNA. The CDR3 consists of 14 residues. The germline CDR1 and CDR2 sequences are DFQATT and SNEGSKA (reference sequence). CDR3 residues: CSARDSGGYNEQFF.

CDR3: CAISLANTGELFF. The rearrangement links TRBV10-3 to TRBJ2-2. Germline values: CDR1 ENHRY, CDR2 SYGVKD. CDR3 length: 13 residues.

The genes are TRBV15 and TRBJ2-4; TCRdb's D call of TRBD2 is untestable without DNA. This CDR3 is built from 17 residues. The V gene's germline CDR1 is LNHNV and CDR2 YYDKDF (reference sequence). CDR3 in amino acids: CATSRDATSGGANIQYF.

The CDR3 spells CASSQDPNGYTF. J is TRBJ1-2 and V is TRBV4-2. This CDR3 region has 12 residues. The germline CDR1 and CDR2 sequences are LGHNA and YNFKEQ.

V gene TRBV20-1 combines with J gene TRBJ1-1; the D gene TCRdb calls, TRBD1, cannot be checked with no DNA. The germline V gene encodes CDR1 DFQATT and CDR2 SNEGSKA (reference sequence). The CDR3 is made up of 15 amino acids. CDR3 residues: CSARAGVSANTEAFF.

J is TRBJ1-5 and V is TRBV6-5; lacking DNA, the TRBD1 call made by TCRdb goes unchecked. This CDR3 has 16 residues. Germline V gene data show CDR1 as MNHEY and CDR2 as SVGAGI. This chain's CDR3 is CASSYSPVGGNQPQHF.